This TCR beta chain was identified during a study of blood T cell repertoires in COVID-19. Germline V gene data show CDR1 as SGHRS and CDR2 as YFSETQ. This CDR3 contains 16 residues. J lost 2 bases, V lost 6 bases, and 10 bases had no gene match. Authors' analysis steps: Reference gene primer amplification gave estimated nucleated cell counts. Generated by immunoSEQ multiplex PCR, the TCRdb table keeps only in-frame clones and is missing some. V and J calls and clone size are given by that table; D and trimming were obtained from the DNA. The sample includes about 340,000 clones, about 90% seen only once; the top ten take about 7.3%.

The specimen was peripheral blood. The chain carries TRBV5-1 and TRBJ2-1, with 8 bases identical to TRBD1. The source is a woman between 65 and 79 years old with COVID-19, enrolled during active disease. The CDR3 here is CASTIIGTGAYNEQFF. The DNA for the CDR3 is TGCGCCAGCACCATCATAGGGACAGGAGCCTACAATGAGCAGTTCTTC.